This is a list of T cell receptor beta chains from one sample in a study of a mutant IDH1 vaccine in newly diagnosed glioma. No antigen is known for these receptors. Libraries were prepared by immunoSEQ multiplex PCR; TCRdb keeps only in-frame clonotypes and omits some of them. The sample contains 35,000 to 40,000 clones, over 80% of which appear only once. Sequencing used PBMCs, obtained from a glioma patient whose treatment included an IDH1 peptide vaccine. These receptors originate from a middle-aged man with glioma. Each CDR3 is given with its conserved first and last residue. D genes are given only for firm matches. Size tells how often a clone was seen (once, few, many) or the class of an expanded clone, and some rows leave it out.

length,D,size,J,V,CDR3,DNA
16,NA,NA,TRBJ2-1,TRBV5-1,CASSQQGVIAYNEQFF,TGCGCCAGCAGCCAACAAGGTGTAATAGCCTACAATGAGCAGTTCTTC
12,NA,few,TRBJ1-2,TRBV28,CAAYRQPYGYTF,TGTGCTGCCTATAGGCAACCCTATGGCTACACCTTC
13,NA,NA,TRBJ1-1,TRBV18,CASSPRGDTEAFF,TGTGCCAGCTCACCGAGGGGGGACACTGAAGCTTTCTTT
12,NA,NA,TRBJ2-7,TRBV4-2,CASSQDAYEQYF,TGTGCCAGCAGCCAAGACGCCTACGAGCAGTACTTC
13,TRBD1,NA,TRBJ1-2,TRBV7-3,CASSAGQGYGYTF,TGTGCCAGCAGCGCGGGACAGGGTTATGGCTACACCTTC
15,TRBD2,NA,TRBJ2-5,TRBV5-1,CASSQASGAGETQYF,TGCGCCAGCAGCCAAGCTAGCGGGGCCGGAGAGACCCAGTACTTC
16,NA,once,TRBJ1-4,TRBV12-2,CASPAHQGATNEKLFF,TGTGCAAGTCCCGCTCATCAGGGAGCCACTAATGAAAAACTGTTTTTT
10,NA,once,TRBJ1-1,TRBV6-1,CATGNTEAFF,TGCGCCACGGGGAACACTGAAGCTTTCTTT
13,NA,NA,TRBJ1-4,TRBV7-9,CASSPLRAEKLFF,TGTGCCAGCAGCCCCCTAAGGGCTGAAAAACTGTTTTTT
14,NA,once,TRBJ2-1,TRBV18,CASSPPGGYNEQFF,TGTGCCAGCTCACCACCGGGGGGCTACAATGAGCAGTTCTTC
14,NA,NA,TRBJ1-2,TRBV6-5,CASSRTDLGHGYTF,TGTGCCAGCAGCCGAACCGACCTCGGCCATGGCTACACCTTC
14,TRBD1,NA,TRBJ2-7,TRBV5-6,CASSWGTVPYEQYF,TGTGCCAGCAGCTGGGGGACAGTACCCTACGAGCAGTACTTC
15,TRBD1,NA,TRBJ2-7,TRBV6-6,CASRSTPGQLYEQYF,TGTGCCAGCAGATCAACACCGGGACAGCTCTACGAGCAGTACTTC
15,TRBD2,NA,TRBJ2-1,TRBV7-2,CASSPWTSSYNEQFF,TGTGCCAGCAGCCCTTGGACTAGTTCCTACAATGAGCAGTTCTTC
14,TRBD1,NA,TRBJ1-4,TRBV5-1,CASSSSTGTEKLFF,TGCGCCAGCAGCTCTTCGACAGGGACAGAAAAACTGTTTTTT
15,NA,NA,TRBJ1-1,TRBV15,CATTLRGGRGTEAFF,TGTGCCACCACCTTGAGGGGGGGGCGCGGCACTGAAGCTTTCTTT
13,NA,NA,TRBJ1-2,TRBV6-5,CASSWTRRDGYTF,TGTGCCAGCAGTTGGACACGACGAGATGGCTACACCTTC
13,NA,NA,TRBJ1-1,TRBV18,CASSLGGSTEAFF,TGTGCCAGCTCACTAGGGGGAAGCACTGAAGCTTTCTTT
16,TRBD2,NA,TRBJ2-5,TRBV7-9,CASSGVVAGLQETQYF,TGTGCCAGCAGCGGGGTGGTAGCGGGACTCCAAGAGACCCAGTACTTC
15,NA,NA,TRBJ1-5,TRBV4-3,CASSQDRTGYQPQHF,TGCGCCAGCAGCCAAGATCGCACAGGGTATCAGCCCCAGCATTTT
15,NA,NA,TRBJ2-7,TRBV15,CATSRAFRQAYEQYF,TGTGCCACCAGCAGAGCTTTCAGGCAGGCCTACGAGCAGTACTTC
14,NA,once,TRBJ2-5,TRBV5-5,CASSNVRIQETQYF,TGTGCCAGCAGTAACGTAAGAATCCAAGAGACCCAGTACTTC
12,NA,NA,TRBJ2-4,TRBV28,CASSLLANIQYF,TGTGCCAGCAGTCTACTAGCAAACATTCAGTACTTC
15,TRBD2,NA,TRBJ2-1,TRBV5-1,CASSLWGLAINEQFF,TGCGCCAGCAGCTTGTGGGGACTAGCTATCAATGAGCAGTTCTTC